Below, one T cell receptor beta chain is given with its context. What it binds is not known. The PCR used 60 V beta and 13 J beta primers. Assay used: immunoSEQ multiplex PCR; TCRdb lists only in-frame clones, some missing. The table lists 72,000 or so clones, roughly 91% of them singletons. The sample is drawn from a study of glioma-infiltrating T cells after dendritic cell vaccination. The overall study: Dendritic cells derived from monocytes and pulsed with autologous tumor lysate formed the vaccine.

The study, taken as a whole, reports: Few patients contributed both blood and tumor specimens. Higher TCR clonality did not directly relate to longer survival.

Germline V lookup: CDR1 LNHDA, CDR2 SQIVND (reference sequence). The CDR3 is 14 residues long. V gave up 3 bases and J gave up 0 bases; unmatched junction bases: 2. The time point denotes: after dendritic cell vaccination, including at tumor progression/relapse. The sequencing here drew on blood, taken after dendritic cell vaccination. The rearrangement links TRBV19 to TRBJ2-7, with 7 bases fitting TRBD2. The receptor's source is a human donor with glioblastoma. The chain's CDR3 is CASSITSVSYEQYF. The DNA for the CDR3 is TGTGCCAGTAGTATCACTAGCGTCTCCTACGAGCAGTACTTC.